The 2 T cell receptor beta chains presented below share a single source sample, sequenced in a study of cytomegalovirus exposure and HLA in healthy donors. PCR used 60 Vbeta primers and 13 Jbeta primers. Libraries were prepared by immunoSEQ multiplex PCR; TCRdb keeps only in-frame clonotypes and omits some of them. The data contain roughly 89,000 clones, roughly 76% of them singletons. Specimen: PBMCs. Receptor source: a woman in her 30s in good health and CMV-seronegative.

Only one count was recorded for this clone. The V call is TRBV28, the J call TRBJ2-1; TRBD2 aligns across 8 bases. Germline CDR1 reads MDHEN; CDR2 reads SYDVKM. The CDR3 runs to 14 residues. With V trimmed by 4 bases and J by 3 bases, 2 bases remained unmatched. The CDR3 loop reads CASSWTSIYNEQFF. As DNA, the CDR3 is TGTGCCAGCAGTTGGACTAGCATCTACAATGAGCAGTTCTTC.

The V gene is TRBV6-5, the J gene TRBJ1-1; D remains unclear. This CDR3 comprises 14 residues. Trimming shortened V by 4 bases and J by 1 base, and 10 bases separated the two germline ends. The germline CDR1 and CDR2 sequences are MNHEY and SVGAGI. The CDR3 protein is CASSSGRRNTEAFF. The CDR3 DNA is TGTGCCAGCAGTTCGGGTCGCCGGAACACTGAAGCTTTCTTT.